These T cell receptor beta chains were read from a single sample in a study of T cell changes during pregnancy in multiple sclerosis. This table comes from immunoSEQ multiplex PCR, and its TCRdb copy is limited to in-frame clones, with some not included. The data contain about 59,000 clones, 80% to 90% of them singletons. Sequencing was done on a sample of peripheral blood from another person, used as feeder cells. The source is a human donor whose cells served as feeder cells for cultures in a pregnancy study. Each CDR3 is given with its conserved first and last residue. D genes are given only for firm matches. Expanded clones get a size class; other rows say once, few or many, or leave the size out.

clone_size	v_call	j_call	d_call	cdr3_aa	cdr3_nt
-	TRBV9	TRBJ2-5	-	CASSERSYQETQYF	TGTGCCAGCAGCGAGCGAAGTTATCAAGAGACCCAGTACTTC
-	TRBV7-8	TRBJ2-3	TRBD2	CASTPSGGFNTQYF	TGTGCCAGCACCCCTAGCGGGGGGTTTAATACGCAGTATTTT
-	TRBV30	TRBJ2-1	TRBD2	CALWRASGRNEQFF	TGTGCCTTGTGGAGGGCTAGCGGGAGAAATGAGCAGTTCTTC
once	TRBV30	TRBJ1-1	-	CAWNRDTEAFF	TGTGCCTGGAACAGGGACACTGAAGCTTTCTTT
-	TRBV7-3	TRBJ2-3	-	CASSARGGTDTQYF	TGTGCCAGCAGTGCGCGAGGTGGCACAGATACGCAGTATTTT
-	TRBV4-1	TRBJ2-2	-	CASSQDPRGWELFF	TGCGCCAGCAGCCAAGATCCTCGGGGGTGGGAGCTGTTTTTT
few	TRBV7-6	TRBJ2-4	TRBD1	CASSLGTGNIQYF	TGTGCCAGCAGCTTAGGGACAGGAAACATTCAGTACTTC
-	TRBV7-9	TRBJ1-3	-	CASSETVPSSGNTIYF	TGTGCCAGCAGCGAGACAGTTCCCAGCTCTGGAAACACCATATATTTT
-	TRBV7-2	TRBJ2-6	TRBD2	CASSPLGGVSSSGANVLTF	TGTGCCAGCAGCCCCCTGGGGGGGGTATCCTCCTCTGGGGCCAACGTCCTGACTTTC
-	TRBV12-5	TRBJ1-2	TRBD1	CASGLDTGGDYGYTF	TGTGCTAGTGGTTTGGATACAGGGGGGGACTATGGCTACACCTTC
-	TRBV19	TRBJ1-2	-	CASTMRTNYGYTF	TGTGCCAGTACCATGAGGACTAACTATGGCTACACCTTC
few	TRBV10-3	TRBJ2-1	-	CAISDHPPGEQFF	TGTGCCATCAGTGATCACCCCCCGGGTGAGCAGTTCTTC
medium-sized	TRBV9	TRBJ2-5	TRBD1	CASSVEGAETQYF	TGTGCCAGCAGCGTAGAGGGGGCCGAGACCCAGTACTTC
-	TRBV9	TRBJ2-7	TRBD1	CASSPLLGQDYEQYF	TGTGCCAGCAGCCCATTACTTGGACAGGACTACGAGCAGTACTTC
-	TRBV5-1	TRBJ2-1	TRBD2	CASSLGGTSGYNEQFF	TGCGCCAGCAGCTTGGGGGGGACTAGCGGCTACAATGAGCAGTTCTTC
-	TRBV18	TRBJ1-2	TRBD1	CASSPNSGTGEYGYTF	TGTGCCAGCTCACCGAACTCCGGGACAGGGGAATATGGCTACACCTTC
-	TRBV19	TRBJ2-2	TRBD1	CASRHRGNTGELFF	TGTGCCAGTCGACACAGGGGGAACACCGGGGAGCTGTTTTTT
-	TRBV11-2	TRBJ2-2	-	CASSSIWGTNTGELFF	TGTGCCAGCAGCTCCATCTGGGGAACGAACACCGGGGAGCTGTTTTTT
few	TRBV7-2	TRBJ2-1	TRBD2	CASSYRAGGLYNEQFF	TGTGCCAGCAGCTACCGAGCGGGGGGCCTCTACAATGAGCAGTTCTTC
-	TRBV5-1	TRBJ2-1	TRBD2	CASSPGTSGRHNEQFF	TGCGCCAGCAGCCCCGGGACTAGCGGGCGTCACAATGAGCAGTTCTTC
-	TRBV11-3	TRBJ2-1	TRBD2	CASSLGTSGGVNEQFF	TGTGCCAGCAGCTTGGGGACTAGCGGGGGGGTCAATGAGCAGTTCTTC
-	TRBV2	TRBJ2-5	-	CATQQQAGGLATQYF	TGTGCCACACAACAACAGGCCGGTGGTTTAGCGACCCAGTACTTC
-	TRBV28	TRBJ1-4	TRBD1	CASSLQTGLNEKLFF	TGTGCCAGCAGTCTACAGACAGGGCTTAATGAAAAACTGTTTTTT
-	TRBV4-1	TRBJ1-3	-	CASSQVVNSGNTIYF	TGCGCCAGCAGCCAAGTGGTGAACTCTGGAAACACCATATATTTT
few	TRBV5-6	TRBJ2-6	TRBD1	CASSLANRGLTGANVLTF	TGTGCCAGCAGCTTGGCCAACAGGGGGCTGACTGGGGCCAACGTCCTGACTTTC
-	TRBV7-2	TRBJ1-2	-	CASSQRQVLNYGYTF	TGTGCCAGCAGCCAAAGACAGGTTCTTAACTATGGCTACACCTTC
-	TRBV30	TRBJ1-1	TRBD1	CAWGTGMNTEAFF	TGTGCCTGGGGGACAGGCATGAACACTGAAGCTTTCTTT
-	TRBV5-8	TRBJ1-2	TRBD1	CASSPRDRTNYGYTF	TGTGCCAGCAGCCCCCGGGACAGGACTAACTATGGCTACACCTTC
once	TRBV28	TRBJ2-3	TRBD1	CASSLGTGGLTDTQYF	TGTGCCAGCAGTTTGGGGACAGGTGGCTTAACAGATACGCAGTATTTT
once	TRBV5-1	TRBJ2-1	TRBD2	CASSLESGGARDEQFF	TGCGCCAGCAGCTTGGAGAGCGGGGGGGCTCGCGATGAGCAGTTCTTC
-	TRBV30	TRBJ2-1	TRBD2	CAWTPPLLRRELSSYNEQFF	TGTGCCTGGACCCCCCCCCTCCTACGGCGGGAGTTGAGCTCCTACAATGAGCAGTTCTTC
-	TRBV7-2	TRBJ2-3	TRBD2	CASSPFPRGGDTQYF	TGTGCCAGCAGTCCCTTCCCCCGCGGGGGAGATACGCAGTATTTT